The source of this T cell receptor (beta chain) is a study of regulatory T cells in long-lasting Graves disease (TCRdb year 2021). Turning to the overall study: Persistent Graves' disease was defined as persistently positive TSH receptor autoantibodies together with antithyroid drug treatment for over 5 years. Persistent Graves' disease patients were compared with newly diagnosed Graves' disease patients by peripheral blood TCR sequencing and RNA sequencing. The study was conducted in China and was registered as a clinical trial. A total of about 35 samples underwent TCR sequencing, from roughly 13 patients with persistent Graves' disease and roughly 20 patients with newly diagnosed Graves' disease. Antithyroid drugs had been taken for approximately 10 years on average by persistent Graves' disease patients in the clinical cohort. Study-wide conclusions, independent of this receptor: Compared with newly diagnosed patients, persistent Graves' disease patients had lower TCR Shannon entropy and fewer highly expanded clones, which suggests clonal expansion. The small sample size was acknowledged by the authors as a limitation that may reduce accuracy. Persistent disease showed preferential use of TRBV28, TRBJ1-2 and TRBJ2-5, whereas newly diagnosed disease favored TRBV20-1 and TRBJ2-1. Sequencing and analysis were limited to the TCR beta chain. Only peripheral blood was studied, because thyroid tissue, the primary lesion, was inaccessible. More public clonotypes were shared among persistent patients (roughly 2,700) than among newly diagnosed patients (just under 1,000).

Per the publication, the time point label means: persistent/refractory GD, antithyroid drugs over 5 years with positive TRAb. For both TCR sequencing and RNA sequencing, RNA was extracted from PBMCs using TRIzol. The diagnosis of Graves' disease was made according to American Thyroid Association guidelines. Recruitment of patients was carried out at an endocrinology department in Xi'an, China. Each patient gave roughly 8.4 milliliters of peripheral blood, collected in an EDTA anticoagulant tube. Ficoll Paque Plus density gradient separation was used to isolate PBMCs, and no additional T cell sorting was done. An Agilent 2100 Bioanalyzer and agarose gel were used to check RNA quality, while a NanoDrop 2000 measured RNA concentration. A note on this clonotype: Its antigen has not been determined. No much larger clone is present one base from it, and per-base qualities are unavailable.

The library was prepared using multiplex PCR. Reads for this sample came from an Illumina HiSeq 4000. TCR beta libraries were built with iRepertoire HTBI primers and Arm-PCR amplification of CDR3 regions. Gel purification was performed on PCR products prior to sequencing. The authors' analysis ran thus. A total of under 80 TRBV and 14 TRBJ segments were identified across samples and were used for gene usage analysis of CDR3 amino acid clonotypes. Filtered high-quality paired reads were merged into contigs using COPE and FqMerger. BLAST was used to align contigs to the IMGT TRBV, TRBD and TRBJ reference genes, and CDR3 was defined following IMGT. Any clonotype with a frequency above 0.1% was counted as a highly expanded clone. Shannon entropy served as the measure of repertoire diversity, while the Gini coefficient captured V-J evenness. A clonotype found in more than one individual was treated as public. TCRdb ran its own pipeline on the public reads, namely fastp trimming at Q25 and MiXCR clone calling, and kept in-frame beta chains. Entries are consolidated by CDR3 protein sequence, retaining the most common genes and DNA. It is TCRdb's table, rather than the study itself, that gives the V and J calls and clone size. The sample table holds roughly 490,000 distinct CDR3 sequences, of which under 25% were seen once. The biggest ten clones account for around 13% of the sample.

The germline V gene (reference sequence) sets CDR1 to DFQATT and CDR2 to SNEGSKA. The CDR3 runs 12 amino acids, cysteine and phenylalanine included. This entry keeps only the CDR3 DNA: 36 bases, framed from base 1. Relative to germline, V is 6 bases shorter and J is 5 bases shorter, with 13 bases between their ends. Sequenced here: peripheral blood mononuclear cells (PBMCs), sampled when the disease was refractory, from a patient treated with antithyroid drugs. This receptor was taken from a female donor with Graves disease. The chain is made from TRBV20-1 and TRBJ1-1; TRBD1 is perhaps the D gene, given 5 matching bases. CDR3 reads: CSAQTWGTEAFF. The nucleotide sequence reads as follows: TGCAGTGCCCAAACTTGGGGGACTGAAGCTTTCTTT.